This TCR beta chain is drawn from a study of T cells in Graves' hyperthyroidism and ophthalmopathy. This clonotype was recorded many times. Antigen specificity is unknown. Regions amplified from RNA transcripts were the TCR beta CDR3 regions. With the HTBI primer set, the TCR CDR3 went through a first round of RT-PCR. TCRdb analysed the multiplex PCR reads with MiXCR anew, one entry per CDR3 protein. The profile shows 450,000 to 550,000 distinct CDR3 sequences, approximately 25% of them singletons. Study conclusions and caveats: From stable hyperthyroidism, ophthalmopathy was set apart by a 13 V-J model. The model predicted ophthalmopathy a median roughly 6.5 months before onset.

Sequencing was carried out using blood. The source of this sequence is a woman in her 30s with Graves' ophthalmopathy.

CDR3: CASNRGLAGELFF. The CDR3 DNA sequence: TGCGCCAGCAACAGGGGGTTGGCCGGGGAGCTGTTTTTT. The chain links TRBV5-1 to TRBJ2-2, with 8 nucleotides matching TRBD1. Germline V gene sequence: CDR1 SGHRS, CDR2 YFSETQ. CDR3 length equals 13 residues. The V segment lost 6 bases and the J segment 6 bases; nucleotides outside the gene matches: 4. Full variable domain (missing parts from reference TRBV5-1 and TRBJ2-2): KAGVTQTPRYLIKTRGQQVTLSCSPISGHRSVSWYQQTPGQGLQFLFEYFSETQRNKGNFPGRFSGRQFSNSRSEMNVSTLELGDSALYLCASNRGLAGELFFGEGSRLTVL.